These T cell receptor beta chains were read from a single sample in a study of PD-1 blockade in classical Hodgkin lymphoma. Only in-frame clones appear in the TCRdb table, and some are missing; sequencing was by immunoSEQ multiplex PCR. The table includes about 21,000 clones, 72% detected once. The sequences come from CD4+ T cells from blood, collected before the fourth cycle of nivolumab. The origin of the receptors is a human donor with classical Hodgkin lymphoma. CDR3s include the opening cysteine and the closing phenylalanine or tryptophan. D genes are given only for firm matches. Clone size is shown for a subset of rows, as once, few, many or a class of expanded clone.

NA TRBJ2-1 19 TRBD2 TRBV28 CASSPPPPGLAGGVNEQFF
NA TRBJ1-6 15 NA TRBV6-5 CASRPGQNYNSPLHF
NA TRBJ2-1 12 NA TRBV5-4 CASSLAPGEQFF
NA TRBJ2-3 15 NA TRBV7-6 CASSPRGVGTDTQYF
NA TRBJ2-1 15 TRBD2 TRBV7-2 CASSPGGGLVHEQFF
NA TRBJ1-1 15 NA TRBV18 CASLNREKTNTEAFF
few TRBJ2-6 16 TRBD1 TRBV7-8 CASSFRRAGGTNVLTF
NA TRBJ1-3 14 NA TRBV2 CASSVGFSGNTIYF
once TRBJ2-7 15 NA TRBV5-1 CASSLGLARGDEQYF
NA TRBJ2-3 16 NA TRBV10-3 CAISGKDSASTDTQYF
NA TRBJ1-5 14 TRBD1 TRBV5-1 CASRPDRGNQPQHF
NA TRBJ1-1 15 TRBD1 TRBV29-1 CSVYRDRTLNTEAFF
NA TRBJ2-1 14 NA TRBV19 CASSIRLGNGEQFF
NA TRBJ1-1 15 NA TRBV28 CASSFRVGWDTEAFF
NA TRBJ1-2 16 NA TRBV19 CASSATDYRDHYGYTF
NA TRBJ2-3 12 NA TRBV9 CASSARIDTQYF
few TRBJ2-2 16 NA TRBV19 CASNKIGGPVTGELFF
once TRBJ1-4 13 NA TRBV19 CASSMANREKLFF
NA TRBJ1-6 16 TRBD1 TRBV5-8 CASSLGDRDYNSPLHF
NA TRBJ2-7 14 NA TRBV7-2 CASSSVLSSYEQYF
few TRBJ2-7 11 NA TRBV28 CASSAPVEQYF
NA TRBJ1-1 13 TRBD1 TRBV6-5 CASSRGTDTEAFF
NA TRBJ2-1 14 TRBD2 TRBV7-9 CASSLSLAGGNQFF
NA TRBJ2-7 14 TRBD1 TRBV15 CATSRDRGQYEQYF
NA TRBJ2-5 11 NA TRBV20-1 CSARRQETQYF
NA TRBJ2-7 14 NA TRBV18 CASSPRTDNYEQYF
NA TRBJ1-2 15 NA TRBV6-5 CASSYGGTINYGYTF
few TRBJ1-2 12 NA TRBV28 CASSFLNYGYTF
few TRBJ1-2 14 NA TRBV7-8 CASSLAQGGYGYTF
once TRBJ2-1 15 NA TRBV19 CASSPQPGSYNEQFF
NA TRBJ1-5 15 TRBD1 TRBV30 CAWSPGDRDRQPQHF
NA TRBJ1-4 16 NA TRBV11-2 CASSLIGGPTNEKLFF
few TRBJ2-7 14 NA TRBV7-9 CASSWATGIGEQYF
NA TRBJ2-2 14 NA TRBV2 CASSGGRSAGELFF
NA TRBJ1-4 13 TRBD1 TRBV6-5 CAGNDRGGEKLFF
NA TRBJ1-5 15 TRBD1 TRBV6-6 CASSTAGQVNQPQHF
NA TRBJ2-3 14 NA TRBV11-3 CASSLGDLTDTQYF
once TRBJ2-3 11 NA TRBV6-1 CASSNTDTQYF
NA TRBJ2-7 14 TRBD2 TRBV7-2 CASSLSSGDYEQYF
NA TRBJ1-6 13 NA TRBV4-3 CASSQVSRSPLHF
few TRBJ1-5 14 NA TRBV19 CASSSLWGNQPQHF
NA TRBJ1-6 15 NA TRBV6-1 CASSMTGDFYSPLHF
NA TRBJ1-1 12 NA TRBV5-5 CASSLGQGRAFF
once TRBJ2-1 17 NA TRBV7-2 CASTLPWARQTFPEQFF
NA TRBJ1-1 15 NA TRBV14 CASSQSQIMNTEAFF